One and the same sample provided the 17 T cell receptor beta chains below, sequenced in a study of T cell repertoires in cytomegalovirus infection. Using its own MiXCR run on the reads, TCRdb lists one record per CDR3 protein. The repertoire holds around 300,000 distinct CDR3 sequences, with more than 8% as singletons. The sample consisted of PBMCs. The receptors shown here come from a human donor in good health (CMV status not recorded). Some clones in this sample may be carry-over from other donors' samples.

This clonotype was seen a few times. Here the CDR3 reads CASSTLGGTGELFF. DNA for the CDR3: TGTGCCAGCAGTACCCTGGGCGGCACCGGGGAGCTGTTTTTT. The chain joins TRBV6-2 or TRBV6-3 to TRBJ2-2; unclear D gene. V was clipped by 5 bases and J by 4 bases, with 11 bases between them. Germline V CDR1 and CDR2: MNHEY, SVGEGT. This CDR3 is 14 amino acids long.

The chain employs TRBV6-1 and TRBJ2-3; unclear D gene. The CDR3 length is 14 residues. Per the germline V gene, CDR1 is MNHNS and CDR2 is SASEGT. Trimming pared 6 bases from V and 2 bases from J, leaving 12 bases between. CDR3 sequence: CASRRSTNTDTQYF. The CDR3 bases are TGTGCCAGCAGACGTTCGACGAACACAGATACGCAGTATTTT.

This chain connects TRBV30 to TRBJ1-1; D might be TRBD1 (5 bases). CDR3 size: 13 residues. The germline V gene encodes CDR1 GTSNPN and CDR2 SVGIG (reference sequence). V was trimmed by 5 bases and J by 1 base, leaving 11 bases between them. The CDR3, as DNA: TGTGCCTGGGGGGGAACGGGGAACACTGAAGCTTTCTTT. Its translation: CAWGGTGNTEAFF.

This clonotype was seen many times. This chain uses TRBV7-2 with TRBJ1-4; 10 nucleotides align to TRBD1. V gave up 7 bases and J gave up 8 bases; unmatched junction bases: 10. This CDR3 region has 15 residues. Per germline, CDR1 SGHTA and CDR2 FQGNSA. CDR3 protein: CASTRDRGQEEKLFF. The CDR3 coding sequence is TGTGCCAGCACCCGGGACAGGGGCCAAGAAGAAAAACTGTTTTTT.

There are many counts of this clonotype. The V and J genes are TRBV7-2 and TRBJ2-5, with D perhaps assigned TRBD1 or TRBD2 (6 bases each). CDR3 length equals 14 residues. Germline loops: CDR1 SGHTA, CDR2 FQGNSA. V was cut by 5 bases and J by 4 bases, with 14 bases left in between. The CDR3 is CASSPRGRGETQYF. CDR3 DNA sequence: TGTGCCAGCAGCCCCCGGGGGCGGGGAGAGACCCAGTACTTC.

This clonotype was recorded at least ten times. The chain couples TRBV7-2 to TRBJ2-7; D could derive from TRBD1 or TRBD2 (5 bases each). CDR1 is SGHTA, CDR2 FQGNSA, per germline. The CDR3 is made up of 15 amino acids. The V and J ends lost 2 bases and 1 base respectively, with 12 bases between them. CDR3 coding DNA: TGTGCCAGCAGCTTATATCGAGGGGAATCCTACGAGCAGTACTTC. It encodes CASSLYRGESYEQYF.

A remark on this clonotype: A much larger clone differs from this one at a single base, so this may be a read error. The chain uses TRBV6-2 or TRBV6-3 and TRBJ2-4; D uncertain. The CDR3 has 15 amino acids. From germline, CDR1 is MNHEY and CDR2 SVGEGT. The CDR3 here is CASSYPRSAKNVQYF. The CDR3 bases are TGTGCCAGCAGTTACCCCCGCAGCGCCAAAAACGTTCAGTACTTC.

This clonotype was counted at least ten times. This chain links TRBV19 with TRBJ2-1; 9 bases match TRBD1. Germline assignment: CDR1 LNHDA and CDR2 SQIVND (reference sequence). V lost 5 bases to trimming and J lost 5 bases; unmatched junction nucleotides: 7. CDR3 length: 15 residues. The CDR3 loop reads CASSYRGLIDNEQFF. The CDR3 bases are TGTGCCAGTAGTTACAGGGGGCTGATCGACAATGAGCAGTTCTTC. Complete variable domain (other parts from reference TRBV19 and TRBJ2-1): DGGITQSPKYLFRKEGQNVTLSCEQNLNHDAMYWYRQDPGQGLRLIYYSQIVNDFQKGDIAEGYSVSREKKESFPLTVTSAQKNPTAFYLCASSYRGLIDNEQFFGPGTRLTVL.

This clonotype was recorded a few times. DNA of the CDR3: TGTGCCAGCAGTTGGTACACCGGGGAGCTGTTTTTT. It yields the protein CASSWYTGELFF. The chain couples TRBV12-3 or TRBV12-4 to TRBJ2-2, with D unresolved. The CDR3 is made up of 12 amino acids. Trimming shortened V by 4 bases and J by 3 bases, and 3 bases separated the two germline ends.

DNA for the CDR3: TGTGCCAGCAGACCGGTAGGGAGGAATCAGCCCCAGCATTTT. Its translation: CASRPVGRNQPQHF. The chain recombines TRBV6-5 with TRBJ1-5; D is uncertain. The V gene lost 6 bases and the J gene lost 4 bases, with 13 bases spanning the gap. In germline, CDR1 is MNHEY, CDR2 SVGAGI. CDR3 length: 14 amino acids.

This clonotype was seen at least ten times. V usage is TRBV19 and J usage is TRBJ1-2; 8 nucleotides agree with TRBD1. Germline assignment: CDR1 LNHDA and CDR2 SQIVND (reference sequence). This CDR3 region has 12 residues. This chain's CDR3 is CAVGQGRLGYTF. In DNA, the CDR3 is TGTGCGGTCGGACAGGGAAGACTTGGCTACACCTTC.

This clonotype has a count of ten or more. The DNA for the CDR3 is TGTGCCAGCAGCCCTTTAGCGGTATCGTACGAGCAGTACTTC. Translating it yields CASSPLAVSYEQYF. The genes are TRBV7-2 and TRBJ2-7; possibly TRBD2 for D (6 bases). Germline V lookup: CDR1 SGHTA, CDR2 FQGNSA. V was cut by 5 bases and J by 4 bases, with 15 bases left in between. CDR3 size: 14 residues. The full variable domain, completed using reference TRBV7-2 and TRBJ2-7, is GAGVSQSPSNKVTEKGKDVELRCDPISGHTALYWYRQSLGQGLEFLIYFQGNSAPDKSGLPSDRFSAERTGGSVSTLTIQRTQQEDSAVYLCASSPLAVSYEQYFGPGTRLTVT.

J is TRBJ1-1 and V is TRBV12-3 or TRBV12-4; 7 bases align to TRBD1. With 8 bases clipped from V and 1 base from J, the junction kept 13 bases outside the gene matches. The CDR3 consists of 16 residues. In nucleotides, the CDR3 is TGTGCCAGCTCCGTCGGGAGAGGGGGCCGGAACACTGAAGCTTTCTTT. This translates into CASSVGRGGRNTEAFF.

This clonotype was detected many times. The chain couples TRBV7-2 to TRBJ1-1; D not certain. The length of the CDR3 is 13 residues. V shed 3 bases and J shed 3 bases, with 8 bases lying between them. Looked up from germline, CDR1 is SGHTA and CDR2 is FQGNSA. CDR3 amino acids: CASSLIRDTEAFF. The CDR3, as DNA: TGTGCCAGCAGCTTGATCCGGGACACTGAAGCTTTCTTT. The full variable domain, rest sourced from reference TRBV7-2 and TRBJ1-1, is GAGVSQSPSNKVTEKGKDVELRCDPISGHTALYWYRQSLGQGLEFLIYFQGNSAPDKSGLPSDRFSAERTGGSVSTLTIQRTQQEDSAVYLCASSLIRDTEAFFGQGTRLTVV.

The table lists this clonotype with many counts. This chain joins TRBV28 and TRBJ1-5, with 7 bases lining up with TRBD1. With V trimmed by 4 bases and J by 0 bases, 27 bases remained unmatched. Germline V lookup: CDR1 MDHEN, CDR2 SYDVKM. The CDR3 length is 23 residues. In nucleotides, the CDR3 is TGTGCCAGCAGTTGGAACCCCGACCTGAGAAGACAGGGTATACATGTTAGCAATCAGCCCCAGCATTTT. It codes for CASSWNPDLRRQGIHVSNQPQHF.

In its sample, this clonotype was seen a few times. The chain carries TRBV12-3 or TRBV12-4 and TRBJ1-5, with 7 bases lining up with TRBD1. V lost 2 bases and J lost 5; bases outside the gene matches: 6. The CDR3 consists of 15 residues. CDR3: CASSLYSGGDQPQHF. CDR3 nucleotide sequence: TGTGCCAGCAGTTTATATTCAGGGGGGGATCAGCCCCAGCATTTT.

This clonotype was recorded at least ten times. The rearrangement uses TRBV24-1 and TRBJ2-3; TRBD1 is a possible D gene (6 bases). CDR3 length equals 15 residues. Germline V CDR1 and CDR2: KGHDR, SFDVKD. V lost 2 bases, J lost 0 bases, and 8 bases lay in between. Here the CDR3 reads CATSDSQGSTDTQYF. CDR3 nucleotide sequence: TGTGCCACCAGTGATTCCCAGGGGAGCACAGATACGCAGTATTTT.